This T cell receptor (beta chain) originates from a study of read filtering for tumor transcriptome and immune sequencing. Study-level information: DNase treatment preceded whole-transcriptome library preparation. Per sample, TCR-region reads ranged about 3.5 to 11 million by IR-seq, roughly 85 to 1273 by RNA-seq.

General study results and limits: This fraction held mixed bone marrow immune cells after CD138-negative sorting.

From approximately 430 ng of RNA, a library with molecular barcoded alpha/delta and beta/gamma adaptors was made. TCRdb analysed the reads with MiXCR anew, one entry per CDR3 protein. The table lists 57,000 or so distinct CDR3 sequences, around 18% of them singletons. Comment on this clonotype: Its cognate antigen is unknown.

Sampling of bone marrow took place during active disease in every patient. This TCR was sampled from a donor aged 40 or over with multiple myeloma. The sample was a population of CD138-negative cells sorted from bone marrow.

In DNA, the CDR3 is TGTGCCAGCAGGTCCGGGACAGGGGGGTATCAGCCCCAGCATTTT. It codes for CASRSGTGGYQPQHF. The chain has TRBV12-3 or TRBV12-4 and TRBJ1-5; 11 bases map to TRBD1. Trimming cost V 6 bases and J 5 bases; bases outside gene matches: 6. The CDR3 length is 15 residues.